A selection of T cell receptor beta chains follows, all from one sample in a study of T cell responses to AZD1222 COVID-19 vaccine. Clones were read by immunoSEQ multiplex PCR, and TCRdb kept only the in-frame ones, dropping some. Of roughly 160,000 clones listed, around nine tenths are singletons. The source material was peripheral blood, sampled on day 0 of AZD1222 vaccination. These receptors came from an adult in good health. Both conserved end residues are part of each CDR3. The D gene is left open where the match is weak. Some rows have no size entry. The others give once, few or many, or a class for an expanded clone.

J | D | size | length | V | CDR3 | DNA
TRBJ2-1 | TRBD1 | NA | 15 | TRBV7-9 | CASRHTGGAVNEQFF | TGTGCCAGCAGGCATACAGGGGGCGCGGTTAATGAGCAGTTCTTC
TRBJ2-5 | NA | NA | 13 | TRBV5-8 | CASSLSRSKTQYF | TGTGCCAGCAGCTTGAGCAGGAGCAAGACCCAGTACTTC
TRBJ2-1 | NA | once | 17 | TRBV25-1 | CASSELGGGHRGNEQFF | TGTGCCAGCAGTGAATTAGGGGGAGGACATAGAGGCAATGAGCAGTTCTTC
TRBJ1-1 | NA | NA | 11 | TRBV5-1 | CASRHEGEAFF | TGCGCCAGCAGGCATGAAGGTGAAGCTTTCTTT
TRBJ1-5 | NA | once | 12 | TRBV3-1/TRBV3-2 | CASSHQNQPQHF | TGTGCCAGCAGCCATCAGAATCAGCCCCAGCATTTT
TRBJ2-5 | NA | NA | 13 | TRBV19 | CASSKQGEETQYF | TGTGCCAGTAGCAAACAGGGTGAAGAGACCCAGTACTTC
TRBJ1-4 | NA | NA | 17 | TRBV7-9 | CASSVHVGWANNEKLFF | TGTGCCAGCAGCGTACACGTGGGTTGGGCTAATAATGAAAAACTGTTTTTT
TRBJ1-1 | TRBD1 | many | 15 | TRBV2 | CASSPTGQGVAEAFF | TGTGCCAGCAGTCCAACCGGACAGGGGGTAGCTGAAGCTTTCTTT
TRBJ1-1 | NA | NA | 16 | TRBV13 | CASSPLGGVKGSEAFF | TGTGCCAGCAGCCCCCTCGGGGGGGTGAAGGGGTCTGAAGCTTTCTTT
TRBJ2-2 | TRBD2 | once | 15 | TRBV6-4 | CASSETSGNTGELFF | TGTGCCAGCAGTGAGACTAGCGGGAACACCGGGGAGCTGTTTTTT
TRBJ1-1 | NA | NA | 15 | TRBV20-1 | CSASDGWGGKEEAFF | TGCAGTGCTAGTGATGGTTGGGGGGGGAAAGAAGAAGCTTTCTTT
TRBJ1-3 | NA | NA | 12 | TRBV30 | CAWTPSLATIYF | TGTGCCTGGACCCCCTCCCTCGCCACCATATATTTT
TRBJ1-2 | TRBD1 | NA | 15 | TRBV9 | CASSAQGVGWYGYTF | TGTGCCAGCAGCGCACAGGGGGTCGGTTGGTATGGCTACACCTTC
TRBJ1-1 | NA | NA | 13 | TRBV4-1 | CASSQGRDTEAFF | TGCGCCAGCAGCCAAGGCCGGGACACTGAAGCTTTCTTT
TRBJ1-1 | NA | NA | 15 | TRBV18 | CASSPLLQSNTEAFF | TGTGCCAGCTCACCACTCTTACAGTCGAACACTGAAGCTTTCTTT
TRBJ2-3 | TRBD2 | NA | 16 | TRBV9 | CASSVLSSGSTDTQYF | TGTGCCAGCAGCGTATTATCTAGCGGGAGCACAGATACGCAGTATTTT
TRBJ1-1 | TRBD1 | few | 15 | TRBV6-2/TRBV6-3 | CASSGTGGAHTEAFF | TGTGCCAGCAGTGGGACAGGGGGAGCGCACACTGAAGCTTTCTTT
TRBJ1-2 | TRBD1 | NA | 13 | TRBV29-1 | CSVSGTANYGYTF | TGCAGCGTTTCCGGGACAGCGAACTATGGCTACACCTTC
TRBJ1-3 | NA | NA | 13 | TRBV30 | CAWVRGSGNTIYF | TGTGCCTGGGTCAGGGGCTCTGGAAACACCATATATTTT
TRBJ1-1 | NA | once | 13 | TRBV30 | CAWTGFLNTEAFF | TGTGCCTGGACCGGGTTCCTGAACACTGAAGCTTTCTTT
TRBJ2-5 | NA | once | 11 | TRBV10-2 | CASSQGETQYF | TGCGCCAGCAGCCAGGGCGAGACCCAGTACTTC
TRBJ1-5 | NA | NA | 14 | TRBV2 | CASSSGTLNQPQHF | TGTGCCAGCAGTTCCGGGACGCTTAATCAGCCCCAGCATTTT
TRBJ2-7 | NA | NA | 11 | TRBV20-1 | CSATQGGGQYF | TGCAGTGCCACGCAGGGTGGGGGGCAGTACTTC
TRBJ1-1 | NA | once | 13 | TRBV5-4 | CASSLWVGTEAFF | TGTGCCAGCAGCTTGTGGGTGGGGACTGAAGCTTTCTTT
TRBJ2-7 | TRBD2 | NA | 14 | TRBV27 | CASSWSGGIYEQYF | TGTGCCAGCAGTTGGAGCGGGGGAATCTACGAGCAGTACTTC
TRBJ2-1 | NA | NA | 11 | TRBV6-5 | CASSYANEQFF | TGTGCCAGCAGTTACGCCAATGAGCAGTTCTTC
TRBJ1-1 | TRBD1 | NA | 15 | TRBV29-1 | CSSRTGGITNTEAFF | TGCAGCTCCCGGACAGGGGGAATAACGAACACTGAAGCTTTCTTT
TRBJ1-2 | NA | NA | 15 | TRBV2 | CASIPPGQMNYGYTF | TGTGCCAGCATTCCGCCCGGACAGATGAACTATGGCTACACCTTC
TRBJ2-2 | TRBD2 | NA | 14 | TRBV11-2 | CASSLTSKAGELFF | TGTGCCAGCAGCCTGACTAGCAAAGCCGGGGAGCTGTTTTTT
TRBJ2-2 | NA | NA | 12 | TRBV27 | CASSLRTGELFF | TGTGCCAGCAGTTTAAGAACCGGGGAGCTGTTTTTT
TRBJ2-3 | NA | NA | 13 | TRBV6-5 | CASSEGWADTQYF | TGTGCCAGCAGCGAGGGGTGGGCAGATACGCAGTATTTT
TRBJ2-3 | TRBD2 | NA | 16 | TRBV3-1/TRBV3-2 | CASSQIGTRGTDTQYF | TGTGCCAGCAGCCAAATCGGGACTAGGGGCACAGATACGCAGTATTTT
TRBJ2-5 | TRBD2 | NA | 13 | TRBV29-1 | CSVMEGGLKTQYF | TGCAGCGTTATGGAGGGAGGGCTTAAGACCCAGTACTTC
TRBJ1-3 | NA | NA | 15 | TRBV5-1 | CASSVNWDSGNTIYF | TGCGCCAGCAGCGTGAACTGGGACTCTGGAAACACCATATATTTT
TRBJ2-3 | NA | NA | 15 | TRBV6-5 | CASSHFGELTDTQYF | TGTGCCAGCAGTCACTTTGGGGAACTCACAGATACGCAGTATTTT
TRBJ2-5 | TRBD1 | NA | 15 | TRBV7-9 | CASSLGTGLQETQYF | TGTGCCAGCAGCCTAGGGACAGGGTTACAAGAGACCCAGTACTTC
TRBJ1-5 | NA | NA | 15 | TRBV15 | CATSRPDGYNQPQHF | TGTGCCACCAGCAGACCCGACGGATACAATCAGCCCCAGCATTTT
TRBJ1-5 | NA | few | 19 | TRBV10-3 | CAISESIVVGRDSNQPQHF | TGTGCCATCAGTGAGTCGATCGTTGTGGGCAGGGATAGCAATCAGCCCCAGCATTTT
TRBJ1-1 | NA | NA | 12 | TRBV14 | CASSPPFTEAFF | TGTGCCAGCAGCCCGCCGTTTACTGAAGCTTTCTTT
TRBJ1-5 | NA | NA | 15 | TRBV2 | CASSERRNSNQPQHF | TGTGCCAGCAGTGAAAGGAGAAATAGCAATCAGCCCCAGCATTTT
TRBJ2-5 | TRBD1 | NA | 17 | TRBV25-1 | CASSAQTGGLYQETQYF | TGTGCCAGCAGTGCACAAACAGGGGGACTGTACCAAGAGACCCAGTACTTC
TRBJ1-4 | TRBD1 | NA | 16 | TRBV4-1 | CASSQGTGFSNEKLFF | TGCGCCAGCAGCCAAGGGACAGGGTTTAGTAATGAAAAACTGTTTTTT
TRBJ2-1 | NA | NA | 16 | TRBV5-1 | CASSLAGSYSYNEQFF | TGCGCCAGCAGCTTGGCGGGGTCGTACTCCTACAATGAGCAGTTCTTC
TRBJ1-1 | NA | NA | 12 | TRBV6-5 | CASARRGTEAFF | TGTGCCAGCGCCAGGAGGGGGACAGAAGCTTTCTTT
TRBJ1-4 | NA | NA | 15 | TRBV19 | CASSIRAADNEKLFF | TGTGCCAGTAGTATCCGGGCAGCAGATAATGAAAAACTGTTTTTT
TRBJ1-1 | NA | NA | 18 | TRBV5-1 | CASSSFLGDAGLRTEAFF | TGCGCCAGCAGCTCGTTTTTGGGGGATGCGGGCTTACGGACTGAAGCTTTCTTT
TRBJ1-5 | NA | many | 13 | TRBV7-9 | CASSVTGGQPQHF | TGTGCCAGCAGCGTGACAGGAGGACAGCCCCAGCATTTT